Described below is a single T cell receptor (beta chain) sequence and its context. What this receptor recognizes is not known. No quality values exist for individual bases; no much larger clone is one base distant. To prepare the library, the immunoSEQ multiplex PCR assay was applied. TCRdb's version of the immuneACCESS table is confined to in-frame rearrangements and falls short of the full clone set. An unresolved V gene accounts for under half of the shortfall where checked; the remainder is of unknown origin. The sample table records tens of thousands of clones; 90% to 95% of these occur just once. Jointly, the top ten make up approximately 1.7% of the sample. This sample was included in a study of T cell changes during pregnancy in multiple sclerosis (dated by TCRdb to 2018 to 2020). Background on the whole study: The study examined how the T cell repertoire changed over the course of pregnancy in women with multiple sclerosis.

Looking up the germline V gene yields CDR1 LGHNA and CDR2 YSLEER. The junction shows trimming of 0 bases on V and 0 bases on J, plus 9 bases between the germline ends. Including the terminal cysteine and phenylalanine, the CDR3 comprises 16 residues. Just CDR3 DNA is preserved here, 48 bases in frame from base 1. The TCR originated in a female donor with multiple sclerosis, enrolled in a pregnancy study. Material: peripheral blood, obtained after pregnancy. The chain is assembled from TRBV4-3 and TRBJ1-5; the D gene is perhaps TRBD1, from 5 matching bases. Here the CDR3 is given as CASSQDRQGSNQPQHF. DNA sequence: TGCGCCAGCAGCCAAGATCGCCAGGGTAGCAATCAGCCCCAGCATTTT.